The T cell receptor (beta chain) under discussion was sequenced for a study of cytomegalovirus exposure and HLA in healthy donors. Study-wide points: Analyzed later, association rates of TCRs varied across HLA loci, with DRB1 most and HLA-C fewest.

V lost 3 bases, J lost 3 bases, and 15 bases lay in between. The CDR3 has 16 amino acids. The germline gives CDR1 SGDLS, CDR2 YYNGEE. A note on this clone: No antigen is known for it.

It was with 60 Vbeta and 13 Jbeta primers that the PCR ran. Clones were read by immunoSEQ multiplex PCR, and TCRdb kept only the in-frame ones, dropping some. Of about 180,000 clones listed, approximately 84% were seen once; the top ten hold 4.8%. The V and J genes are TRBV9 and TRBJ2-2; D perhaps matches TRBD1 (6 bases). The sequence derives from a man aged 18 to 30 in good health and CMV-seronegative. The source material was PBMCs. DNA for the CDR3: TGTGCCAGCAGCGCAACAGGGATGGGGGACACCGGGGAGCTGTTTTTT. Its protein is CASSATGMGDTGELFF. Full variable domain (missing parts from reference TRBV9 and TRBJ2-2): DSGVTQTPKHLITATGQRVTLRCSPRSGDLSVYWYQQSLDQGLQFLIQYYNGEERAKGNILERFSAQQFPDLHSELNLSSLELGDSALYFCASSATGMGDTGELFFGEGSRLTVL.